The 5 T cell receptor beta chains reported below all come from one sample, sequenced in a study of T cell changes during pregnancy in multiple sclerosis. Produced via immunoSEQ multiplex PCR; TCRdb's table is partial and in-frame only. The data contain more than 50,000 clones, roughly 94% of them singletons. Material: CD8+ T cells from peripheral blood mononuclear cells, obtained after pregnancy. The receptors come from a female donor with multiple sclerosis, enrolled in a pregnancy study.

V gene TRBV19 combines with J gene TRBJ1-5, with a tentative D call TRBD1 (5 bases). The CDR3 is 12 residues long. Germline V CDR1 and CDR2: LNHDA, SQIVND (reference sequence). V was clipped by 5 bases and J by 10 bases, with 12 bases between them. The CDR3: CASSSAGPPQHF. The CDR3 DNA follows: TGTGCCAGTAGTTCAGCGGGACCCCCCCAGCATTTT.

The chain uses TRBV19 and TRBJ2-1; 9 positions agree with TRBD1. Germline V lookup: CDR1 LNHDA, CDR2 SQIVND (reference sequence). The CDR3 spans 15 residues. Losses at the gene ends were 1 base for V and 6 bases for J; bases not matched to a gene: 4. The CDR3 DNA sequence: TGTGCCAGTAGTATAGGACAGGGGGTAGGCAATGAGCAGTTCTTC. Protein: CASSIGQGVGNEQFF.

CDR3 amino acids: CASSIQGSGGNEQFF. CDR3 nucleotides: TGTGCCAGTAGTATACAGGGATCCGGAGGGAATGAGCAGTTCTTC. The J gene is TRBJ2-1, the V gene TRBV19; TRBD2 is a possible D gene (6 bases). Between the trimmed V and J ends, which lost 2 bases and 7 bases, there was a span of 15 bases. Germline V lookup: CDR1 LNHDA, CDR2 SQIVND (reference sequence). The CDR3 is 15 residues long.

The rearrangement joins TRBV7-9 to TRBJ2-7; D is perhaps TRBD1 (5 bases). Looked up from germline, CDR1 is SEHNR and CDR2 is FQNEAQ (reference sequence). V was trimmed by 4 bases and J by 4 bases, leaving 14 bases between them. The length of the CDR3 is 14 residues. The CDR3 DNA reads TGTGCCAGCAGCTCAGGGCAGAGCCCGTACGAGCAGTACTTC. Its translation: CASSSGQSPYEQYF.

The genes are TRBV19 and TRBJ1-5; 9 nucleotides match TRBD1. V was pared by 6 bases and J by 4 bases, with 7 bases of the junction left unmatched. Germline assignment: CDR1 LNHDA and CDR2 SQIVND (reference sequence). This CDR3 is 15 amino acids long. CDR3 bases: TGTGCCAGTAGCAGGGACAGGGAACGGAATCAGCCCCAGCATTTT. Protein sequence: CASSRDRERNQPQHF. Complete variable domain (other parts from reference TRBV19 and TRBJ1-5): DGGITQSPKYLFRKEGQNVTLSCEQNLNHDAMYWYRQDPGQGLRLIYYSQIVNDFQKGDIAEGYSVSREKKESFPLTVTSAQKNPTAFYLCASSRDRERNQPQHFGDGTRLSIL.